The 29 T cell receptor beta chains given below trace back to one sample, sequenced in a study of regulatory T cells in long-lasting Graves disease. The TCR beta library used iRepertoire HTBI primers with Arm-PCR amplification of CDR3. TCRdb redid the calling of the multiplex PCR reads with MiXCR, one entry per CDR3 protein. The sample holds approximately 400,000 distinct CDR3 sequences, roughly 20% seen once. The time point: persistent/refractory GD, antithyroid drugs over 5 years with positive TRAb. The authors made the TCR library using RNA they extracted from PBMCs. This specimen consisted of peripheral blood mononuclear cells (PBMCs), obtained when the disease was refractory, from a patient treated with antithyroid drugs. The receptor source for this set is a woman between 40 and 55 years old with Graves disease.

This clonotype came up a few times. This chain joins TRBV9 and TRBJ2-5; 9 bases align to TRBD2. With 0 bases clipped from V and 4 bases from J, the junction kept 10 bases outside the gene matches. The CDR3 length is 17 residues. Looked up from germline, CDR1 is SGDLS and CDR2 is YYNGEE. The DNA of the CDR3 is TGTGCCAGCAGCGTAGTTGGTGCGGGAGGGCCGTCAGAGACCCAGTACTTC. This translates into CASSVVGAGGPSETQYF. Full variable domain (outside the CDR3, taken from reference TRBV9 and TRBJ2-5): DSGVTQTPKHLITATGQRVTLRCSPRSGDLSVYWYQQSLDQGLQFLIQYYNGEERAKGNILERFSAQQFPDLHSELNLSSLELGDSALYFCASSVVGAGGPSETQYFGPGTRLLVL.

The V gene is TRBV12-3 or TRBV12-4, the J gene TRBJ2-2, with D maybe TRBD2 (6 bases). V shed 10 bases and J shed 3 bases, with 18 bases lying between them. The CDR3 sequence is 15 residues long. CDR3 amino acids: CATFDGREDTGELFF. The CDR3 coding sequence is TGTGCCACCTTTGATGGGCGGGAAGACACCGGGGAGCTGTTTTTT.

This clonotype was seen only a few times. The chain is built from TRBV7-9 and TRBJ2-7, with a tentative D call TRBD2 (6 bases). The CDR3 is 16 amino acids. Germline CDR1 SEHNR, CDR2 FQNEAQ (reference sequence). Trimming took 5 bases from V and 0 from J, leaving 17 bases between them. CDR3 sequence (DNA): TGTGCCAGCAGCCCCGGCGCGGGACCAAGCTCCTACGAGCAGTACTTC. It specifies CASSPGAGPSSYEQYF.

This clonotype was seen many times. The chain joins TRBV20-1 to TRBJ2-5; 9 bases map to TRBD2. The CDR3 sequence is 14 residues long. V lost 4 bases and J lost 5; bases outside the gene matches: 8. The germline CDR1 and CDR2 sequences are DFQATT and SNEGSKA (reference sequence). The CDR3 DNA reads as TGCAGTGCTATATTAGCGGGAGTTTGGGAGACCCAGTACTTC. This sequence encodes CSAILAGVWETQYF.

This chain joins TRBV19 and TRBJ1-2; the D gene is possibly TRBD1 (6 bases). Germline V CDR1 and CDR2: LNHDA, SQIVND (reference sequence). The V and J ends lost 4 bases and 4 bases respectively, with 10 bases between them. This CDR3 has 13 residues. The CDR3 region is CASSNDRIYGYTF. The CDR3 DNA follows: TGTGCCAGTAGTAACGACAGGATCTATGGCTACACCTTC.

This clonotype was seen more than once but under ten times. This chain uses TRBV2 with TRBJ2-3, with 15 bases identical to TRBD2. V lost 3 bases, J lost 5 bases, and 3 bases stayed unmatched. Germline V gene data show CDR1 as SNHLY and CDR2 as FYNNEI. The length of the CDR3 is 16 residues. The CDR3, as DNA: TGTGCCAGCAGTGATTGGGGACTAGCGGGGGGAGATACGCAGTATTTT. It translates to CASSDWGLAGGDTQYF. Combining the CDR3 with reference TRBV2 and TRBJ2-3 gives the whole variable domain EPEVTQTPSHQVTQMGQEVILRCVPISNHLYFYWYRQILGQKVEFLVSFYNNEISEKSEIFDDQFSVERPDGSNFTLKIRSTKLEDSAMYFCASSDWGLAGGDTQYFGPGTRLTVL.

This clonotype was seen only a few times. The CDR3 DNA follows: TGTGCCAGCAGCTTGGATGACAGGGCACTTATAAGCGGCTACACCTTC. Translated, it gives CASSLDDRALISGYTF. V and J are TRBV7-9 and TRBJ1-2; 7 positions agree with TRBD1. Germline assignment: CDR1 SEHNR and CDR2 FQNEAQ (reference sequence). CDR3 size: 16 residues. The ends lost 3 bases at V and 8 bases at J; junction bases unmatched: 15.

The V gene is TRBV27, the J gene TRBJ1-2, with a weak D call TRBD1 (5 bases). V dropped 6 bases and J dropped 9 bases, with 14 bases sitting between them. The CDR3 covers 12 residues. Germline CDR1 and CDR2: MNHEY and SMNVEV (reference sequence). The CDR3 protein is CASRWGLARYTF. The DNA of the CDR3 is TGTGCCAGCAGATGGGGGTTGGCTCGCTACACCTTC.

The rearrangement links TRBV28 to TRBJ2-7; 10 nucleotides align to TRBD2. The germline V gene has CDR1 MDHEN and CDR2 SYDVKM. Trimming took 7 bases from V and 4 from J; bases not matched to a gene: 13. The CDR3 has 16 residues. In nucleotides, the CDR3 is TGTGCCAGCATCTCTAGCGGGAGATCTGTGTGGTACGAGCAGTACTTC. It translates to CASISSGRSVWYEQYF.

With respect to this clonotype: A much larger clone lies one base from this, so it may be a read error. The chain joins TRBV20-1 to TRBJ1-1, with D perhaps matching TRBD1 (5 bases). The V and J ends lost 2 bases and 6 bases respectively, with 13 bases between them. The CDR3 runs 13 residues. CDR1 DFQATT and CDR2 SNEGSKA come from the germline V gene (reference sequence). CDR3 protein: CSARRQRNAEAFF. Written as DNA, the CDR3 is TGCAGTGCTAGAAGACAGAGAAACGCTGAAGCTTTCTTT.

This clonotype was picked up many times. The CDR3 DNA reads as TGTGCCAGCAGTTCGGGACAGGGGGTTGACGGCTACACCTTC. Translated, it gives CASSSGQGVDGYTF. V is TRBV27 and J is TRBJ1-2, with 11 bases aligning to TRBD1. This CDR3 is built from 14 residues. Germline CDR1 and CDR2: MNHEY and SMNVEV (reference sequence). V trimming: 4 bases; J trimming: 8 bases; junction bases outside the gene matches: 6.

This clonotype has a single count. The chain employs TRBV10-1 and TRBJ2-2, with 8 positions matching TRBD2. CDR1 is WNHNN and CDR2 is SYGVQD in the germline V gene (reference sequence). V dropped 3 bases and J dropped 4; count of bases not matched to a gene: 4. The CDR3 sequence is 15 residues long. The CDR3 DNA reads as TGCGCCAGCAGTGACAGCGGGAGATCCACCGGGGAGCTGTTTTTT. Amino acid sequence: CASSDSGRSTGELFF.

V is TRBV14 and J is TRBJ1-1, with D uncertain. V lost 0 bases and J lost 4, with 6 bases in between. CDR1 and CDR2 (germline): SGHDN, FVKESK. The CDR3 consists of 13 residues. CDR3 bases: TGTGCCAGCAGCCAAGACGTAGCCACTGAAGCTTTCTTT. As protein: CASSQDVATEAFF.

The chain uses TRBV6-5 and TRBJ2-3; TRBD2 matches at 7 bases. The CDR3 loop spans 16 amino acids. After removal of 0 bases from V and 1 base from J, the junction contained 4 bases not matched to a gene. The V gene's germline CDR1 is MNHEY and CDR2 SVGAGI. The CDR3 loop is CASSYSEGLRTDTQYF. CDR3 nucleotide sequence: TGTGCCAGCAGTTACTCGGAGGGACTACGCACAGATACGCAGTATTTT.

The chain combines TRBV28 with TRBJ2-3, with 12 nucleotides matching TRBD2. Germline V gene lookup returns CDR1 MDHEN and CDR2 SYDVKM. The junction had 6 bases not matched to a gene; V was cut back by 8 bases and J by 6 bases. This CDR3 contains 14 residues. The CDR3 is CASSGLAGMDTQYF. CDR3 in DNA: TGTGCCAGCTCGGGACTAGCGGGCATGGATACGCAGTATTTT. The entire variable domain, with the rest obtained from reference TRBV28 and TRBJ2-3, is as follows: DVKVTQSSRYLVKRTGEKVFLECVQDMDHENMFWYRQDPGLGLRLIYFSYDVKMKEKGDIPEGYSVSREKKERFSLILESASTNQTSMYLCASSGLAGMDTQYFGPGTRLTVL.

The chain is built from TRBV5-4 and TRBJ2-5, with D perhaps matching TRBD2 (5 bases). Deletions cut 0 bases from V and 7 bases from J, with 16 bases between. Germline V gene lookup returns CDR1 SGHNT and CDR2 YYREEE (reference sequence). The CDR3 runs to 15 residues. This CDR3 is CASSLAKPGGGTQYF. For the CDR3, the DNA is TGTGCCAGCAGCTTGGCTAAGCCTGGCGGAGGGACCCAGTACTTC.

Ten or more counts support this clonotype. A read error may produce the germline difference seen at one junction end. The chain links TRBV28 to TRBJ2-7; the match to TRBD2 covers 14 bases. The CDR3 spans 16 residues. Germline CDR1 reads MDHEN; CDR2 reads SYDVKM. CDR3 amino acids: CASSFSVTGTSGSYHF. CDR3 in DNA: TGTGCCAGCAGCTTTTCCGTTACCGGGACTAGCGGGAGCTATCACTTC.

The chain uses TRBV19 and TRBJ2-7, with TRBD2 matching over 9 bases. Germline V CDR1 and CDR2: LNHDA, SQIVND (reference sequence). Trimming cost V 11 bases and J 7 bases; bases outside gene matches: 12. The CDR3 runs 13 residues. The DNA for the CDR3 is TGTGCCTCCTCAACGGGACTAGCCATTGAGCAGTACTTC. Protein sequence: CASSTGLAIEQYF.

The chain carries TRBV28 and TRBJ1-2; TRBD1 is a possible D gene (5 bases). Germline CDR1 and CDR2: MDHEN and SYDVKM. This CDR3 region has 17 residues. Trimming took off 5 bases at V and 6 bases at J, with 25 bases between the two ends. This CDR3 is CASSARWGRGGLDGYTF. The CDR3 DNA follows: TGTGCCAGCAGTGCCAGATGGGGACGGGGAGGGTTGGATGGCTACACCTTC.

Worth noting for this clonotype: A far larger clone is off by one base, so a read error is likely. CDR3 nucleotides: TGTGCCAGCAGCCAATGGAGGAGACAAGAGACCCAGTACTTC. Translation: CASSQWRRQETQYF. V gene TRBV28 combines with J gene TRBJ2-5; TRBD2 is a possible D gene (5 bases). Germline CDR1 is MDHEN and CDR2 is SYDVKM. The CDR3 sequence is 14 residues long. V lost 6 bases and J lost 2, with 13 bases in between.

The genes are TRBV11-2 and TRBJ2-3; the match to TRBD2 covers 7 bases. Germline CDR1 SGHAT, CDR2 FQNNGV. V trimming: 2 bases; J trimming: 4 bases; junction bases outside the gene matches: 15. The CDR3 contains 18 residues. CDR3: CASSLYPPGGGRPDTQYF. CDR3 in DNA: TGTGCCAGCAGCTTATACCCCCCGGGGGGAGGCCGGCCAGATACGCAGTATTTT.

The chain carries TRBV9 and TRBJ2-7, with 10 positions matching TRBD1. CDR3 length equals 15 residues. CDR1 and CDR2 (germline): SGDLS, YYNGEE. The V segment lost 3 bases and the J segment 0 bases; nucleotides outside the gene matches: 3. CDR3 nucleotides: TGTGCCAGCAGCGAAGGACAGGGGGTCTCCTACGAGCAGTACTTC. Translated, it gives CASSEGQGVSYEQYF. The complete variable domain, with remaining parts taken from reference TRBV9 and TRBJ2-7, reads DSGVTQTPKHLITATGQRVTLRCSPRSGDLSVYWYQQSLDQGLQFLIQYYNGEERAKGNILERFSAQQFPDLHSELNLSSLELGDSALYFCASSEGQGVSYEQYFGPGTRLTVT.

J is TRBJ1-2 and V is TRBV7-2; the D is unclear. Germline V gene sequence: CDR1 SGHTA, CDR2 FQGNSA. This CDR3 has 14 amino acids. V lost 3 bases, J lost 1 base, and 9 bases lay in between. The CDR3 reads CASSFLSINYGYTF. The CDR3 DNA reads TGTGCCAGCAGCTTTCTGTCCATTAACTATGGCTACACCTTC.

The chain employs TRBV6-2 or TRBV6-3 and TRBJ2-7; D is perhaps TRBD1 (6 bases). Germline-derived CDR1 and CDR2 are MNHEY and SVGEGT. The germline V and J ends were trimmed by 6 bases and 2 bases, with 17 bases remaining between them. The CDR3 is made up of 15 amino acids. The CDR3 spells CASSLYQGRTYEQYF. The CDR3 DNA sequence: TGTGCCAGCAGCCTTTACCAGGGGCGGACCTACGAGCAGTACTTC.

This clonotype was seen repeatedly, ten times or more. The chain joins TRBV28 to TRBJ1-1; 9 bases align to TRBD1. There are 16 residues in the CDR3. The V gene end was trimmed by 4 bases and the J gene end by 4 bases; junction bases not matched to a gene: 10. The germline V gene has CDR1 MDHEN and CDR2 SYDVKM. Here the CDR3 DNA reads TGTGCCAGCAGTTCACCTCCGGGACAGGGTTCCACTGAAGCTTTCTTT. This gives the protein CASSSPPGQGSTEAFF.

The sample holds many counts of this clonotype. The rearrangement joins TRBV28 to TRBJ2-7, with D unresolved. Deletions cut 10 bases from V and 0 bases from J, with 16 bases between. Germline V lookup: CDR1 MDHEN, CDR2 SYDVKM. The CDR3 is made up of 14 amino acids. CDR3 in DNA: TGTGCCATCACCCCCTCGGGTAGCTCCTACGAGCAGTACTTC. Translation gives CAITPSGSSYEQYF.

The V and J genes are TRBV10-1 and TRBJ2-1; D call uncertain. The germline gives CDR1 WNHNN, CDR2 SYGVQD (reference sequence). This CDR3 is built from 12 residues. V dropped 4 bases and J dropped 10 bases, with 11 bases sitting between them. CDR3 in amino acids: CASSGFVGEQFF. The CDR3 DNA reads TGCGCCAGCAGTGGGTTCGTAGGGGAGCAGTTCTTC.

The chain carries TRBV7-2 and TRBJ1-5, with D unresolved. This CDR3 region has 15 residues. Deletions cut 3 bases from V and 0 bases from J, with 9 bases between. Germline V gene data show CDR1 as SGHTA and CDR2 as FQGNSA. CDR3 DNA sequence: TGTGCCAGCAGCTTGGAGGGTCTTAGCAATCAGCCCCAGCATTTT. This sequence encodes CASSLEGLSNQPQHF.

The DNA for the CDR3 is TGTGCCAGCTCACGGGAGCTTACTGAAGCTTTCTTT. This translates into CASSRELTEAFF. V gene TRBV18 combines with J gene TRBJ1-1; the D is unclear. Trimming left V 4 bases short and J 5 bases short, with 8 bases between. This CDR3 contains 12 residues. The germline V gene encodes CDR1 KGHSH and CDR2 LQKENI.